This T cell receptor (beta chain) stems from a study of blood T cell repertoires in COVID-19 (dated by TCRdb to the early 2020s). In terms of the full investigation: Collaborator samples came from the United States, Italy and Spain and covered acute and convalescent phases of COVID-19. The material from the prospective study consisted of cDNA or gDNA derived from T cells, B-cell-depleted T cells, or PBMCs. Subjects who had been exposed to COVID-19, were actively infected with it, or had recovered from it provided the deeply sampled blood TCRbeta repertoires that made up the dataset. The repertoires were released in a freely available public database intended as a resource for research on the immune response to SARS-CoV-2. Samples came from the ongoing ImmuneRACE study (first 160 participants) plus 1,254 subjects from 6 global collaborators. Sample metadata almost always included a de-identified subject ID, COVID-19 status, age in years and sex. HLA class I and class II types, where available, came from metadata supplied by the sample provider rather than from assay-based typing.

TCRbeta CDR3 regions were amplified from genomic DNA using the immunoSEQ Assay, a bias-controlled multiplex PCR. As for how the authors treated the data: The number of nucleated cells in each sample was estimated by amplification of reference gene primers within the assay. To quantify the absolute abundance of each unique TCRbeta CDR3 rearrangement, sequence reads were collapsed and filtered. For each sample, productive Simpson clonality was calculated as the square root of Simpson's diversity index over productive rearrangements. TCRdb carries this immuneACCESS record with in-frame sequences only. Its versions omit some clonotypes, under half of them owing to an unresolved V gene in the studies checked, with the rest unexplained. V and J calls and clone size are as listed in that table; D and trimming were resolved from the DNA. The table for this sample lists a few hundred thousand clones; about 83% of them were counted only once. Jointly, the top ten make up roughly 12% of the sample.

As to this clone: Its antigen is not yet known. Qualities for individual bases were not recorded, and no much larger clone is one base off.

Study-wide conclusions, independent of this receptor: How much clinical and demographic metadata was included differed by source and by participant, and the metadata was provided uncurated.

Each collaborating institution followed its own protocols to collect whole blood in K2EDTA tubes. For TCRbeta analysis, collaborators shipped samples as frozen whole blood, isolated PBMCs, or DNA extracted from either of those sample types. The germline V gene specifies MNHEY as CDR1 and SVGAGI as CDR2. At the junction V is shortened by 2 bases and J by 9 bases, with 19 bases in between. There are 15 amino acids in the CDR3, from cysteine to phenylalanine inclusive. The sequence is cut down to CDR3 DNA, 45 bases in frame from base 1. The sequenced material came from peripheral blood. The chain is assembled from TRBV6-5 and TRBJ1-2; the D gene cannot be resolved reliably. The sequence came from a man older than 75 with acute or convalescent COVID-19. At the DNA level, the sequence is TGTGCCAGCAGTTACGCCGTCGGGTCATCTAGTAGCTACACCTTC. This codes for CASSYAVGSSSSYTF.